This T cell receptor (beta chain) was documented in a study of T cells in Graves' hyperthyroidism and ophthalmopathy. Study-level information: Peripheral blood samples were taken at initial diagnosis, prior to any treatment.

RNA transcripts provided the source from which TCR beta CDR3 regions were amplified. When the TCR CDR3 underwent first-round RT-PCR, the HTBI primer set was used. MiXCR, applied by TCRdb to the multiplex PCR reads, yields one record per CDR3 protein. The sample lists around 300,000 distinct CDR3 sequences; about an eighth were seen once. There are many counts of this clonotype. Lactation, pregnancy, other autoimmune disease or uncontrolled infection excluded patients. Diagnosis rested on symptoms, serum thyroxine and TRAb, thyroid ultrasound, and orbital computed tomography. This sample holds PBMCs from 10 ml fresh peripheral blood. This CDR3 has 16 residues. J gave up 7 bases and V 6 bases, and 16 bases lay outside the gene matches. CDR1 and CDR2 from the germline V gene are DFQATT and SNEGSKA (reference sequence).

Material for sequencing was blood. The sequence was collected from a woman aged 35 to 49 with Graves' ophthalmopathy. V is TRBV20-1 and J is TRBJ2-3, with TRBD2 matching 10 bases. The CDR3, as DNA: TGCAGTGCCTCTCGCTTTGCTAGCGGGAGAACGAATACGCAGTATTTT. Translated, it gives CSASRFASGRTNTQYF.